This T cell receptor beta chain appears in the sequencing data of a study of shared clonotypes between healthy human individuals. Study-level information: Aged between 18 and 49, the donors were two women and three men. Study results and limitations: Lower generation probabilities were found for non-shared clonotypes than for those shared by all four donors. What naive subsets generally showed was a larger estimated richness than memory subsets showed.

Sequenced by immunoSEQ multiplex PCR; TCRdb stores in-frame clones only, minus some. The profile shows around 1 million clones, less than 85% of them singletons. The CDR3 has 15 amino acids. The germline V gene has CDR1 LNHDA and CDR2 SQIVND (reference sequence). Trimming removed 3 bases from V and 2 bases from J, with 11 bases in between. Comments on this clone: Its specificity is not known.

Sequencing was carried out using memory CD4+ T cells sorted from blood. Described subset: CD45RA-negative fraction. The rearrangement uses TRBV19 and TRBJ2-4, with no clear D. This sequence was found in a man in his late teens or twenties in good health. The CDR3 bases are TGTGCCAGTAGTATTCTGCCGACCTCCAAAAACATTCAGTACTTC. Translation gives CASSILPTSKNIQYF.